This is a list of T cell receptor beta chains from one sample in a study of regulatory T cells in long-lasting Graves disease. MiXCR, applied by TCRdb to the multiplex PCR reads, yields one record per CDR3 protein. Of some 420,000 distinct CDR3 sequences in the sample, approximately 23% were seen once. The specimen was peripheral blood mononuclear cells (PBMCs), collected when the disease was refractory, from a patient treated with antithyroid drugs. The receptors shown here come from a female donor with Graves disease. CDR3s include the opening cysteine and the closing phenylalanine or tryptophan. D genes are given only for firm matches. Size tells how often a clone was seen (once, few, many) or the class of an expanded clone, and some rows leave it out.

clone_size,v_call,d_call,j_call,cdr3_aa,cdr3_nt
-,TRBV29-1,-,TRBJ2-7,CSVEPMDRNRQYF,TGCAGCGTTGAACCCATGGACAGAAACAGGCAGTACTTC
few,TRBV6-1,-,TRBJ2-5,CATAVGETQYF,TGTGCCACCGCGGTGGGAGAGACCCAGTACTTC
many,TRBV2,-,TRBJ1-1,CASSVVLVEAFF,TGTGCCAGCAGTGTAGTACTCGTTGAAGCTTTCTTT
-,TRBV13,TRBD2,TRBJ2-1,CASSVGRANFDNEQFF,TGTGCCAGCAGCGTAGGGAGGGCTAATTTCGACAATGAGCAGTTCTTC
many,TRBV6-1,TRBD1,TRBJ2-5,CASSRDRGLEETQYF,TGTGCCAGCAGCCGAGACAGGGGTTTGGAAGAGACCCAGTACTTC
few,TRBV5-6,-,TRBJ1-1,CASSLLGPTLMSAFF,TGTGCCAGCAGCTTGCTCGGGCCAACCCTGATGAGTGCTTTCTTT
many,TRBV28,-,TRBJ2-5,CASSLQVRETQYF,TGTGCCAGCAGCCTACAGGTACGGGAGACCCAGTACTTC
many,TRBV2,-,TRBJ1-1,CASSLKRGEAFF,TGTGCCAGCAGTCTAAAACGGGGAGAAGCTTTCTTT
few,TRBV4-2,-,TRBJ2-7,CASSQDGAGEQYF,TGTGCCAGCAGCCAAGATGGCGCCGGGGAGCAGTACTTC
-,TRBV7-2,-,TRBJ2-2,CASSLGQAYTGELFF,TGTGCCAGCAGCTTAGGTCAGGCCTACACCGGGGAGCTGTTTTTT
-,TRBV7-9,-,TRBJ2-5,CASSPTTGMGETQYF,TGTGCCAGCAGCCCTACTACAGGGATGGGAGAGACCCAGTACTTC
many,TRBV2,TRBD2,TRBJ2-7,CASTLAGSSYEQYF,TGTGCCAGCACCCTAGCGGGGAGTTCCTACGAGCAGTACTTC
many,TRBV7-2,-,TRBJ2-5,CASSLGVIQETQYF,TGTGCCAGCAGCTTAGGGGTCATACAAGAGACCCAGTACTTC
-,TRBV4-3,-,TRBJ1-1,CASSQEYPNTEAFF,TGCGCCAGCAGCCAAGAGTACCCGAACACTGAAGCTTTCTTT
-,TRBV19,-,TRBJ2-4,CASSIDSGTHSLAKNIQYF,TGTGCCAGTAGTATAGATTCAGGGACTCACTCCTTAGCCAAAAACATTCAGTACTTC
few,TRBV19,TRBD1,TRBJ1-1,CASSEDRGRAFF,TGTGCCAGTAGTGAGGACAGGGGAAGAGCTTTCTTT
few,TRBV29-1,-,TRBJ1-1,CSVLGEVGTEAFF,TGCAGCGTGCTTGGGGAGGTAGGCACTGAAGCTTTCTTT